These 21 T cell receptor beta chains were all obtained from the same sample, sequenced in a study of post-analysis software for immune sequencing data (dated by TCRdb to between 2014 and 2017). General findings and caveats noted by the study authors: Significantly higher frequencies in patients than in controls were found for roughly five TRBV segments, including TRBV5-6, TRBV5-1 and TRBV20-1.

No antigens are known for them. Libraries were built with PCR. The run used an Illumina HiSeq 2500. Unique molecular identifiers were incorporated into TCR beta cDNA libraries to reduce PCR and sequencing biases. Through fastp at Q25 and MiXCR, TCRdb rebuilt clones from the public reads, retaining in-frame beta chains. Under each unique CDR3 protein, matching rows form one entry showing the most common genes and DNA. The sample profile shows roughly 580,000 distinct CDR3 sequences; roughly 40% of them were found once. 1.7% of the sample is taken by the ten largest. Sequenced input: blood. Receptors originate from a girl between 5 and 17 years old with multiple sclerosis.

The chain carries TRBV12-3 or TRBV12-4 and TRBJ2-5; TRBD2 matches at 11 bases. The CDR3 length is 15 residues. V was clipped by 5 bases and J by 5 bases; unmatched bases: 7. Written as DNA, the CDR3 is TGTGCCAGCAGTCTCGGGACTAGCGGTTGGGAGACCCAGTACTTC. This sequence encodes CASSLGTSGWETQYF.

The rearrangement links TRBV6-1 to TRBJ1-4; the match to TRBD1 covers 11 bases. This CDR3 has 16 amino acids. Germline loops: CDR1 MNHNS, CDR2 SASEGT. The trim removed 4 bases at V and 3 bases at J, leaving 4 bases unmatched. The CDR3 here is CASSGTGGASNEKLFF. Here the CDR3 DNA reads TGTGCCAGCAGTGGGACAGGGGGCGCATCTAATGAAAAACTGTTTTTT.

The chain is built from TRBV7-2 and TRBJ2-1; no firm D call. V lost 4 bases, J lost 9 bases, and 19 bases lay in between. The CDR3 has 15 amino acids. Germline CDR1 reads SGHTA; CDR2 reads FQGNSA. The CDR3 DNA reads as TGTGCCAGCAGCTCGCAAGGCTATTGGGATAGTGAGCAGTTCTTC. This codes for CASSSQGYWDSEQFF.

The chain recombines TRBV5-1 with TRBJ2-7; TRBD1 aligns across 10 bases. V was pared by 2 bases and J by 7 bases, with 12 bases of the junction left unmatched. The CDR3 has 16 residues. Germline CDR1 SGHRS, CDR2 YFSETQ. As DNA, the CDR3 is TGCGCCAGCAGCTTAGACCTTGGGACAGGGGAGTGTGAGCAGTACTTC. Translated, it gives CASSLDLGTGECEQYF.

This clonotype was observed once. The chain carries TRBV7-3 and TRBJ2-4, with 10 bases aligning to TRBD2. V trimming: 5 bases; J trimming: 9 bases; junction bases outside the gene matches: 19. CDR1 is SGHTA and CDR2 is FQGTGA in the germline V gene. This CDR3 comprises 18 residues. In nucleotides, the CDR3 is TGTGCCAGCAGCCCGCGGGTTAGGATAGCGGGGGGCCCGGGCATTCAGTACTTC. Its translation: CASSPRVRIAGGPGIQYF.

The chain couples TRBV29-1 to TRBJ2-1; D might be TRBD2 (5 bases). The CDR3 has 14 residues. Germline CDR1 SQVTM, CDR2 ANQGSEA. The V end lost 4 bases, the J end lost 2 bases, and 12 bases lay between the germline ends. CDR3: CSVVRGVTYNEQFF. CDR3 bases: TGCAGCGTTGTACGGGGTGTCACCTACAATGAGCAGTTCTTC.

V is TRBV28 and J is TRBJ1-5; the D is unclear. Germline V gene sequence: CDR1 MDHEN, CDR2 SYDVKM. The V and J ends lost 7 bases and 3 bases respectively, with 13 bases between them. The CDR3 length is 14 residues. CDR3 nucleotides: TGTGCCAGCACCCCCACCGGCTTCAATCAGCCCCAGCATTTT. Its protein product is CASTPTGFNQPQHF. Full variable domain (rest looked up from reference TRBV28 and TRBJ1-5): DVKVTQSSRYLVKRTGEKVFLECVQDMDHENMFWYRQDPGLGLRLIYFSYDVKMKEKGDIPEGYSVSREKKERFSLILESASTNQTSMYLCASTPTGFNQPQHFGDGTRLSIL.

The table lists this clonotype with a count of one. One junction end does not reproduce the germline sequence, and a read error may be involved. As DNA, the CDR3 is TGTGCCGGCAGCTTAACCTTGGGAGGGGGACTGAATACGCAGTATTTT. It codes for CAGSLTLGGGLNTQYF. V is TRBV7-2 and J is TRBJ2-3, with TRBD2 as a possible D gene (7 bases). The germline CDR1 and CDR2 sequences are SGHTA and FQGNSA. This CDR3 comprises 16 residues.

In DNA form, the CDR3 reads TGTGCCAGCAGCTTCTCTAGCGGGGGACCCTACGAGCAGTACTTC. Protein: CASSFSSGGPYEQYF. V is TRBV7-2 and J is TRBJ2-7; 10 nucleotides align to TRBD2. Germline trimming cut 3 bases from V and 2 bases from J; bases unmatched to any gene: 4. Germline assignment: CDR1 SGHTA and CDR2 FQGNSA. The CDR3 has 15 residues.

The chain recombines TRBV20-1 with TRBJ2-1; D is perhaps TRBD2 (6 bases). Trimming removed 3 bases from V and 0 bases from J, with 6 bases in between. CDR3 size: 13 residues. Germline V gene lookup returns CDR1 DFQATT and CDR2 SNEGSKA (reference sequence). DNA of the CDR3: TGCAGTGCTAGCGGGAGCTCCTACAATGAGCAGTTCTTC. Its translation is CSASGSSYNEQFF.

The table lists this clonotype with a count of one. The CDR3 sequence is CASSLEDGTYGYTF. CDR3 bases: TGTGCCAGCAGCTTGGAGGACGGTACCTATGGCTACACCTTC. The chain joins TRBV5-6 to TRBJ1-2; D not certain. The CDR3 has 14 residues. Trimming pared 0 bases from V and 4 bases from J, leaving 10 bases between. Germline V gives CDR1 SGHDT, CDR2 YYEEEE.

A single count supports this clonotype. The chain carries TRBV20-1 and TRBJ1-2, with TRBD1 identical over 10 bases. Germline V gene sequence: CDR1 DFQATT, CDR2 SNEGSKA (reference sequence). V trimming: 3 bases; J trimming: 4 bases; junction bases outside the gene matches: 5. There are 14 residues in the CDR3. The CDR3 loop is CSASQTGGGYGYTF. The CDR3 coding sequence is TGCAGTGCTAGCCAGACAGGGGGCGGCTATGGCTACACCTTC.

V gene TRBV10-3 combines with J gene TRBJ2-7; TRBD2 matches at 9 bases. The J call is in doubt because the DNA end fits TRBJ2-5 better. This CDR3 region has 15 residues. Germline loops: CDR1 ENHRY, CDR2 SYGVKD. CDR3 amino acids: CAISEFSGREETQYF. Here the CDR3 DNA reads TGTGCCATCAGTGAGTTTAGCGGGAGAGAGGAGACCCAGTACTTC.

The chain links TRBV7-2 to TRBJ2-3; 7 nucleotides align to TRBD2. Germline values: CDR1 SGHTA, CDR2 FQGNSA. This CDR3 comprises 15 residues. With 1 base clipped from V and 3 bases from J, the junction kept 4 bases outside the gene matches. The CDR3 sequence is CASSLVGGRTDTQYF. CDR3 DNA sequence: TGTGCCAGCAGCTTAGTGGGCGGGAGAACAGATACGCAGTATTTT.

V usage is TRBV12-3 or TRBV12-4 and J usage is TRBJ2-7; TRBD2 might be the D (5 bases). The CDR3 runs to 14 residues. V was clipped by 8 bases and J by 2 bases, with 16 bases between them. The CDR3 DNA follows: TGTGCCAGCTCGAGCGGAGACAAGCCCTACGAGCAGTACTTC. It specifies CASSSGDKPYEQYF.

Of note for this clonotype: A junction end diverges from the germline sequence, so it may reflect a read error. J is TRBJ2-3 and V is TRBV4-1; D remains ambiguous. The CDR3 extends over 14 amino acids. Germline CDR1 reads MGHRA; CDR2 reads YSYEKL. The DNA of the CDR3 is TGCGCCTGCAGCCAAGATATAAAGGAGGATACGCAGTATTTT. Its protein is CACSQDIKEDTQYF.

In this sample, this clonotype turned up a few times. The chain employs TRBV6-5 and TRBJ2-7; 10 bases align to TRBD2. CDR3 length equals 16 residues. The germline V gene encodes CDR1 MNHEY and CDR2 SVGAGI. V shed 2 bases, J shed 4 bases, and the junction held 8 bases outside the gene matches. CDR3 sequence reads: CASSYGGAGLAYEQYF. As DNA, the CDR3 is TGTGCCAGCAGTTACGGCGGAGCGGGACTAGCGTACGAGCAGTACTTC.

The chain combines TRBV7-2 with TRBJ2-5; 12 bases fit TRBD2. This CDR3 spans 14 amino acids. CDR1 is SGHTA, CDR2 FQGNSA, per germline. V lost 6 bases to trimming and J lost 3 bases; unmatched junction nucleotides: 2. As DNA, the CDR3 is TGTGCCAGCAGTCTAGCGGGGGGGAAAGAGACCCAGTACTTC. Protein product: CASSLAGGKETQYF.

Points on this clonotype: One base away lies a much larger clone, so this may be a sequencing read error. This chain connects TRBV11-3 to TRBJ2-4; no clear D gene. The J call is doubtful: the DNA matches TRBJ2-7 better. Per germline, CDR1 SGHNT and CDR2 YENEEA. The CDR3 spans 12 residues. CDR3 sequence reads: CASSLAPNEQYF. The CDR3 DNA reads TGTGCCAGCAGCTTAGCCCCCAACGAGCAGTACTTC.

This rearrangement joins TRBV9 to TRBJ2-7; TRBD2 agrees at 7 bases. Near its end, the DNA agrees better with TRBJ2-5, so the J call may be wrong. The CDR3 spans 16 residues. CDR1 and CDR2 (germline): SGDLS, YYNGEE. The CDR3 protein is CASSVAGGLSEETQYF. DNA of the CDR3: TGTGCCAGCAGCGTAGCGGGGGGACTATCGGAGGAGACCCAGTACTTC.

This chain links TRBV5-1 with TRBJ2-7; D is unresolved. Germline-derived CDR1 and CDR2 are SGHRS and YFSETQ. Between the trimmed V and J ends, which lost 0 bases and 7 bases, there was a span of 5 bases. There are 11 residues in the CDR3. The CDR3, as DNA: TGCGCCAGCAGCTTGGTTGAAGAGCAGTACTTC. Its protein is CASSLVEEQYF.